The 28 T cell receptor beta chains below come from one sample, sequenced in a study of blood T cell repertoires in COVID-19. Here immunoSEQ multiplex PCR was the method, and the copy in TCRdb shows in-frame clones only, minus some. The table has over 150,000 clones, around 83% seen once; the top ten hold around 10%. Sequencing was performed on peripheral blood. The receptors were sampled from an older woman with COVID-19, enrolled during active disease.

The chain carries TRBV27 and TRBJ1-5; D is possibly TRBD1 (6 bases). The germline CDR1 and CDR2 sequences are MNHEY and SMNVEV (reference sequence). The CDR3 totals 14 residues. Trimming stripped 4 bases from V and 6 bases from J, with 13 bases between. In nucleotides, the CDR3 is TGTGCCAGCAGTTCGGGGGGGCCTGGTCAGCCCCAGCATTTT. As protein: CASSSGGPGQPQHF.

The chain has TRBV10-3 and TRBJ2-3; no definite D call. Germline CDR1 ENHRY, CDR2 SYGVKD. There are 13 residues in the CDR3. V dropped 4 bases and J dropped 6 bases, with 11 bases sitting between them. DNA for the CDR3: TGTGCCATCAGTGGAGCGACTGGGGATACGCAGTATTTT. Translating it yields CAISGATGDTQYF.

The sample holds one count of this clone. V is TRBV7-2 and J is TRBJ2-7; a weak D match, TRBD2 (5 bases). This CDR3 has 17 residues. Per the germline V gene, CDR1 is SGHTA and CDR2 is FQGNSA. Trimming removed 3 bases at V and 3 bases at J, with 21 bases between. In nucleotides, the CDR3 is TGTGCCAGCAGCTTCCCCCGTACGAGCGGAAATAACTACGAGCAGTACTTC. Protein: CASSFPRTSGNNYEQYF.

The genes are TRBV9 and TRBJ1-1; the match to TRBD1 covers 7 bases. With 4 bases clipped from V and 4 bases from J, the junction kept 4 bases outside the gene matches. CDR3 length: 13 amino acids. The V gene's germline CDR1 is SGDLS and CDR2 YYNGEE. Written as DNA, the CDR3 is TGTGCCAGCAGCCCCCAGGGGGGCACTGAAGCTTTCTTT. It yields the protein CASSPQGGTEAFF.

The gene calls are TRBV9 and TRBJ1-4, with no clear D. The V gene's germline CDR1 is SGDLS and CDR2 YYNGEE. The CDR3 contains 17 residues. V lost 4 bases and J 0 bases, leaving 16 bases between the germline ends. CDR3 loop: CASSPHWAVATNEKLFF. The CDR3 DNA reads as TGTGCCAGCAGCCCTCATTGGGCAGTTGCAACTAATGAAAAACTGTTTTTT.

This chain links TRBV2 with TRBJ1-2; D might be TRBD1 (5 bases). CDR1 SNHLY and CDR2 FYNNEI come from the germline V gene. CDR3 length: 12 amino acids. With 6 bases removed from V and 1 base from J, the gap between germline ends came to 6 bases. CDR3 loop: CASSGGNYGYTF. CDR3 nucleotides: TGTGCCAGCAGCGGGGGTAACTATGGCTACACCTTC.

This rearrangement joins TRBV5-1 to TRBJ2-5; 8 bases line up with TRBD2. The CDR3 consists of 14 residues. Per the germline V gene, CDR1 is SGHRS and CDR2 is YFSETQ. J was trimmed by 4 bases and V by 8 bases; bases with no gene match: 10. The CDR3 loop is CASRLIAGLETQYF. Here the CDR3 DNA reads TGCGCCAGTCGACTAATAGCGGGACTAGAGACCCAGTACTTC. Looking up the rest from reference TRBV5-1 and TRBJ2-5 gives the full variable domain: KAGVTQTPRYLIKTRGQQVTLSCSPISGHRSVSWYQQTPGQGLQFLFEYFSETQRNKGNFPGRFSGRQFSNSRSEMNVSTLELGDSALYLCASRLIAGLETQYFGPGTRLLVL.

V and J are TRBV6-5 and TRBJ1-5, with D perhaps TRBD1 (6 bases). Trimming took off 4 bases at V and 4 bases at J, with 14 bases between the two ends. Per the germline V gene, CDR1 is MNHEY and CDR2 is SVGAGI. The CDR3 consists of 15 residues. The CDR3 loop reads CASSSAGARNQPQHF. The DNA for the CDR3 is TGTGCCAGCAGTTCAGCGGGGGCTCGGAATCAGCCCCAGCATTTT.

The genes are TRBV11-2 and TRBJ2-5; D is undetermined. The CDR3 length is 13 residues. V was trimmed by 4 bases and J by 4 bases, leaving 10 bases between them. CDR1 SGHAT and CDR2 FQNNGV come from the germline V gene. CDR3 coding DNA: TGTGCCAGCAGCTCTCTGAGATCAGAGACCCAGTACTTC. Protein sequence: CASSSLRSETQYF.

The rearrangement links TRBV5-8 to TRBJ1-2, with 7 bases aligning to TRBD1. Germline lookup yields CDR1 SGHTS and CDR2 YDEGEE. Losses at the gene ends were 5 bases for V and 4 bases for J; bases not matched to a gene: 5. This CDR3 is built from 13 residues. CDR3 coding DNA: TGTGCCAGCAGTATGGACAGGTTCTATGGCTACACCTTC. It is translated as CASSMDRFYGYTF.

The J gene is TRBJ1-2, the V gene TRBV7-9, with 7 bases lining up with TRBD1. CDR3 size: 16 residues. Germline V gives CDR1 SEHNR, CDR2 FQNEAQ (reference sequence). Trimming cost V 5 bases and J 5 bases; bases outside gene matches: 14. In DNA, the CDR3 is TGTGCCAGCAGCCTACAACAGGGGTGGGCGAGGTATGGCTACACCTTC. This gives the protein CASSLQQGWARYGYTF.

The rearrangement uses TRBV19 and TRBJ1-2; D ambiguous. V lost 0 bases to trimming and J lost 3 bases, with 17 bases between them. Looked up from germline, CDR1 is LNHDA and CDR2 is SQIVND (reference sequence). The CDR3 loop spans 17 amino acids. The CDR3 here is CASSIEPGRSDDYGYTF. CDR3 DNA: TGTGCCAGTAGTATAGAACCGGGAAGATCCGACGACTATGGCTACACCTTC.

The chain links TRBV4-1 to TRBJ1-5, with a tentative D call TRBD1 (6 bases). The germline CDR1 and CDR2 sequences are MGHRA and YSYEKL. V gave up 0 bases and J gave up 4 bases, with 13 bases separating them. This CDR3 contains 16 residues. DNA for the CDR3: TGCGCCAGCAGCCAAGAAGGGGGTCCACTTAATCAGCCCCAGCATTTT. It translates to CASSQEGGPLNQPQHF.

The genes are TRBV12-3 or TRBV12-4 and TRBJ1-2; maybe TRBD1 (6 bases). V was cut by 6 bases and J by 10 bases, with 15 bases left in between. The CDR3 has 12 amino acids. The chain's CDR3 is CASRMTGPFYTF. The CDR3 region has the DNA TGTGCCAGCAGAATGACAGGTCCATTCTACACCTTC.

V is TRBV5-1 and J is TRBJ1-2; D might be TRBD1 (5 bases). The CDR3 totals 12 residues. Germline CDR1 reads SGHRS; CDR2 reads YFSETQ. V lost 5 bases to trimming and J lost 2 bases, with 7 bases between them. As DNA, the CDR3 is TGCGCCAGCAGATCAGGGAACTATGGCTACACCTTC. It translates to CASRSGNYGYTF. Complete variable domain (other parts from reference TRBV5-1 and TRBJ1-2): KAGVTQTPRYLIKTRGQQVTLSCSPISGHRSVSWYQQTPGQGLQFLFEYFSETQRNKGNFPGRFSGRQFSNSRSEMNVSTLELGDSALYLCASRSGNYGYTFGSGTRLTVV.

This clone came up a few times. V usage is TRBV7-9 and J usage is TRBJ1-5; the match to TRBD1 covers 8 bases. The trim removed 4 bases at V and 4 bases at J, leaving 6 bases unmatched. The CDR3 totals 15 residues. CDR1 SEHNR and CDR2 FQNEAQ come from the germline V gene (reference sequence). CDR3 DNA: TGTGCCAGCAGCTCGGACAGGGACGAGAATCAGCCCCAGCATTTT. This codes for CASSSDRDENQPQHF.

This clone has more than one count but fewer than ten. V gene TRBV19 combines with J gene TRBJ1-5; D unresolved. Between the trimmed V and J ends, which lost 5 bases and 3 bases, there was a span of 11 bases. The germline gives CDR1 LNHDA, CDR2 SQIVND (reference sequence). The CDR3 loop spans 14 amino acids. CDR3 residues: CASSARAFNQPQHF. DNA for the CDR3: TGTGCCAGTAGTGCGCGGGCCTTCAATCAGCCCCAGCATTTT.

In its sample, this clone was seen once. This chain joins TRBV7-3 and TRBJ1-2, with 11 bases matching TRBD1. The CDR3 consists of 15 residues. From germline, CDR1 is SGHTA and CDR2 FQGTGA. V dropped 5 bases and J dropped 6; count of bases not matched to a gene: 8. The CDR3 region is CASSPGTGGGHGYTF. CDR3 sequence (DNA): TGTGCCAGCAGCCCCGGGACAGGGGGAGGTCATGGCTACACCTTC.

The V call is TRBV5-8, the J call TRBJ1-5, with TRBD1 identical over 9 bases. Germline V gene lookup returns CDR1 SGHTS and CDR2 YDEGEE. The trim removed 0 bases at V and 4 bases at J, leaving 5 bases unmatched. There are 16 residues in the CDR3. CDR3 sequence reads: CASSLDRGQRNQPQHF. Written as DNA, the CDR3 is TGTGCCAGCAGCTTGGACAGGGGGCAGCGTAATCAGCCCCAGCATTTT.

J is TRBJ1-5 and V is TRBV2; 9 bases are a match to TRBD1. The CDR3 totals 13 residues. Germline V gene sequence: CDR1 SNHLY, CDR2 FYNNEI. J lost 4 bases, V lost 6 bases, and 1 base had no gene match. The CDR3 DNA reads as TGTGCCAGCAGGGGGACAGGGAATCAGCCCCAGCATTTT. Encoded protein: CASRGTGNQPQHF.

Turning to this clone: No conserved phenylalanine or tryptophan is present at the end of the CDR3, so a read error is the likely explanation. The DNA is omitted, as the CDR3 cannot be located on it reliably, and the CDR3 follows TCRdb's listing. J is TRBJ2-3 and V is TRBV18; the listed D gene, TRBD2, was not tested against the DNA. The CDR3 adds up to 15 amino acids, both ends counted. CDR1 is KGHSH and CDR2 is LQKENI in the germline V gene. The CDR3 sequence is CASSPKAAGSTSGLL.

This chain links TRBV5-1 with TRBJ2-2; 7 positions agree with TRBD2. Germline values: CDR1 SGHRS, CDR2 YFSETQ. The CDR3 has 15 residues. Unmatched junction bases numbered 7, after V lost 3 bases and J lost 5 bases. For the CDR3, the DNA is TGCGCCAGCAGCTCATCTAGCGGAGCAACCGGGGAGCTGTTTTTT. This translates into CASSSSSGATGELFF. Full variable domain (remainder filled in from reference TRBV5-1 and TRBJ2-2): KAGVTQTPRYLIKTRGQQVTLSCSPISGHRSVSWYQQTPGQGLQFLFEYFSETQRNKGNFPGRFSGRQFSNSRSEMNVSTLELGDSALYLCASSSSSGATGELFFGEGSRLTVL.

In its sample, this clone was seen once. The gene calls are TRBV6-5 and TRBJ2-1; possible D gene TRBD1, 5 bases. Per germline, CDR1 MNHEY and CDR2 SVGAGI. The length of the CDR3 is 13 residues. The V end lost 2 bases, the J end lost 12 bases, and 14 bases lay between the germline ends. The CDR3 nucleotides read TGTGCCAGCAGTTACGACAGCCCTTCTGGGCAGTTCTTC. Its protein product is CASSYDSPSGQFF.

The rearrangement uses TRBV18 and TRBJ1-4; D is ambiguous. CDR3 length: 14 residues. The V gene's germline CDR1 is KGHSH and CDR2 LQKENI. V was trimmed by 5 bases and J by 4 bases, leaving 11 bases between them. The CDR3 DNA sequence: TGTGCCAGCTCAAGACACCCCCTTAATGAAAAACTGTTTTTT. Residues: CASSRHPLNEKLFF.

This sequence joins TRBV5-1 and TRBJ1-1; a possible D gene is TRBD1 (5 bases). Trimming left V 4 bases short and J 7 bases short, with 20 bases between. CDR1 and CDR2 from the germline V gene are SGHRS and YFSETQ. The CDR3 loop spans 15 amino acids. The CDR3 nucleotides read TGCGCCAGCAGCGGGCAGACGACAGCAAAAGTTGAAGCTTTCTTT. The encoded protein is CASSGQTTAKVEAFF.

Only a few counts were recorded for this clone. In DNA, the CDR3 is TGTGCCAGCAGCCAAGATGCCCGACGGACAGGGGGAGCCTATGGAGGCTACACCTTC. It yields the protein CASSQDARRTGGAYGGYTF. The chain has TRBV3-1 (or the pseudogene TRBV3-2) and TRBJ1-2; TRBD1 aligns across 10 bases. Germline lookup yields CDR1 LGHDT and CDR2 YNNKEL (reference sequence). This CDR3 has 19 residues. Trimming removed 0 bases from V and 8 bases from J; junction bases left unmatched: 18.

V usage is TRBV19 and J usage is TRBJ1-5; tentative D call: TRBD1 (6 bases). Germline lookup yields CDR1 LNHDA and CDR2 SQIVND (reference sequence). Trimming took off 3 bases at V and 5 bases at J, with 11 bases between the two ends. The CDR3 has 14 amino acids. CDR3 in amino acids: CASSMRGKHQPQHF. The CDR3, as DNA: TGTGCCAGTAGTATGAGGGGGAAGCATCAGCCCCAGCATTTT.

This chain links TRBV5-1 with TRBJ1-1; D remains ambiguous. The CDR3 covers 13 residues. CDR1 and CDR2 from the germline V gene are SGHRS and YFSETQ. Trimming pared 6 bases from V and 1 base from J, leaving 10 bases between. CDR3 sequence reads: CASNGEGNTEAFF. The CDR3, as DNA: TGCGCCAGCAATGGAGAGGGGAACACTGAAGCTTTCTTT.